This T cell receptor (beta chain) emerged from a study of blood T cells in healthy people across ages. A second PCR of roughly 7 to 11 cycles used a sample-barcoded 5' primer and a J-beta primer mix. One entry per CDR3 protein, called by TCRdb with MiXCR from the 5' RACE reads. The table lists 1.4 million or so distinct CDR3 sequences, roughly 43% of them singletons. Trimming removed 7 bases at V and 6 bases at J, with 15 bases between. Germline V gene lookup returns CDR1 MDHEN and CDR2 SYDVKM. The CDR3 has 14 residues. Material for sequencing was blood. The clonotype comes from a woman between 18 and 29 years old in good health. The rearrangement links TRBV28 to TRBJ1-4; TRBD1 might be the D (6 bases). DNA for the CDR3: TGTGCCAGCAAAACAGGGTGGGTCGATGAAAAACTGTTTTTT. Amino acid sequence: CASKTGWVDEKLFF.